This TCR beta chain comes out of a study of cytomegalovirus exposure and HLA in healthy donors. The method was immunoSEQ multiplex PCR; TCRdb's version includes in-frame clones alone and lacks a portion of them. The repertoire has 75,000 to 90,000 clones, approximately 95% of them found once; the top ten carry 0.55% to 0.75%. This receptor was taken from a young woman in good health and CMV-seronegative. Sequenced material: PBMCs.

The CDR3 protein is CASRKIPGQGGIGSGNTIYF. In DNA, the CDR3 is TGTGCCAGCAGAAAGATCCCGGGACAGGGAGGAATTGGCTCTGGAAACACCATATATTTT. This sequence joins TRBV2 and TRBJ1-3, with TRBD1 matching 9 bases. The CDR3 is made up of 20 amino acids. Germline V lookup: CDR1 SNHLY, CDR2 FYNNEI. The junction had 18 bases not matched to a gene; V was cut back by 6 bases and J by 0 bases.